This entry concerns a single T cell receptor (beta chain). The target antigen is unknown. The length of the CDR3 is 16 residues. Germline loops: CDR1 LNHDA, CDR2 SQIVND (reference sequence). Trimming removed 5 bases at V and 4 bases at J, with 18 bases between. TCRdb keeps only in-frame clones here, not all; method: immunoSEQ multiplex PCR. The data contain roughly 100,000 clones, approximately 90% of them singletons. The data were obtained in a study of T cell responses to AZD1222 COVID-19 vaccine. Overall study findings and caveats: Spike-wide vaccine-associated CD4 TCRs dominated at 160-218 and 743-854. Females outnumbered males among donors, who were mostly white British; clonal diversity was possibly underestimated. Nearly half of the spike-specific TCRs reportedly recognize variant regions that carry no mutations. In all cases, repertoires were sampled only after the peak T cell response.

The chain employs TRBV19 and TRBJ1-5; no clear D. This receptor was taken from an adult in good health. The starting material was peripheral blood, obtained on day 0 of AZD1222 vaccination. The CDR3 spells CASSFAVVGGNQPQHF. CDR3 bases: TGTGCCAGTAGTTTTGCGGTCGTGGGTGGGAATCAGCCCCAGCATTTT.